This T cell receptor (beta chain) was sequenced for a study of CD8 T cells in ankylosing spondylitis. The study's findings and limits: It appeared that ankylosing spondylitis blood was characterized by a TCR beta motif of 8 or 9 highly homologous variants. Those disease-linked clones were CD8+; they were also relatively rare in peripheral blood. A number of the motif variants had already been described in reactive arthritis synovial fluid and blood.

Quantitative barcoded 5'-RACE was used to prepare TCR beta libraries. Using its own MiXCR run on the 5' RACE reads, TCRdb lists one record per CDR3 protein. Of roughly 670,000 distinct CDR3 sequences in the sample, roughly 19% were seen once. For this clonotype: No antigen is known for it.

Sequences were obtained from blood, either unsorted or a sorted T cell fraction (not recorded which). The receptor comes from a male donor with ankylosing spondylitis.

This chain's CDR3 is CASSYRETGELFF. In nucleotides, the CDR3 is TGCGCCAGCAGCTATAGGGAGACCGGGGAGCTGTTTTTT. The rearrangement uses TRBV4-1 and TRBJ2-2; TRBD2 might be the D (5 bases). V was cut by 5 bases and J by 5 bases, with 9 bases left in between. The CDR3 has 13 residues. Germline CDR1 is MGHRA and CDR2 is YSYEKL.